This T cell receptor (beta chain) was profiled in a study of Graves' ophthalmopathy and Graves' hyperthyroidism. RNA transcripts yielded amplified TCR beta CDR3 regions. HTBI primers served in a first-round RT-PCR, which a second-round multiplex PCR followed. TCRdb used MiXCR to reprocess the multiplex PCR reads, holding one entry per CDR3 protein. Counted here are about 620,000 distinct CDR3 sequences, 22% occurring once; the ten biggest clones make up around 7%. The CDR3 is 15 residues long. The PBMCs used were ones drawn from about 9.2 ml of fresh peripheral blood. Overall study findings and caveats: Most expanded clonotypes from thyroid (those above 0.001 frequency) were also found in blood.

This clonotype was found many times. The antigen is not known. Mismatch with germline at one junction end may stem from a read error. The sequence came from a woman aged 18-30 years with stable Graves' hyperthyroidism. Some clones in this sample may be carry-over from other donors' samples. The chain employs TRBV12-3 or TRBV12-4 and TRBJ2-5, with TRBD2 matching over 9 bases. Input material: peripheral blood. The CDR3 DNA reads TGTGCCAGCAGTCTAGCGGGAAGTCCCCAAGAGACCCAGTACTTC. Its translation is CASSLAGSPQETQYF.